Below, 20 T cell receptor beta chains from the same sample are listed, as sequenced in a study of T cell therapy after organ transplantation. Clones were sequenced by immunoSEQ multiplex PCR, and TCRdb holds only the in-frame ones, with some missing. The sample consists of about 18,000 clones, roughly 85% of them appearing once. Time point of the sample: 20-29 weeks after completion of therapy. Antigen specificity for these receptors is unknown. The starting material was CD8+ T cells from blood, obtained after autologous CMV-specific T cell therapy. These receptors came from a human patient who had received a solid organ transplant and had CMV disease. Some of the T cells might come from the graft donor.

This CDR3 reads CASSPDTGEETQYF. CDR3 in DNA: TGTGCCAGCAGCCCTGATACAGGGGAGGAGACCCAGTACTTC. The gene calls are TRBV5-6 and TRBJ2-5, with 7 bases lining up with TRBD1. The CDR3 length is 14 residues. The V and J ends lost 4 bases and 5 bases, in that order; junction bases with no gene match: 8. CDR1 is SGHDT, CDR2 YYEEEE, per germline.

J is TRBJ2-5 and V is TRBV7-9, with 8 bases fitting TRBD1. CDR1 and CDR2 (germline): SEHNR, FQNEAQ (reference sequence). CDR3 length: 15 amino acids. Trimming at V came to 1 base and at J to 5 bases, leaving 6 bases not matched to a gene. CDR3 coding DNA: TGTGCCAGCAGCTTAGTAACAGGGGGAGAGGAGACCCAGTACTTC. It codes for CASSLVTGGEETQYF.

This clone was recorded only once. The V gene is TRBV7-6, the J gene TRBJ1-4, with D possibly TRBD1 on 6 matching bases. The CDR3 runs 18 residues. Germline V lookup: CDR1 SGHVS, CDR2 FNYEAQ. V lost 0 bases and J 4 bases, leaving 18 bases between the germline ends. CDR3 region: CASSLAPSRGTGNEKLFF. CDR3 bases: TGTGCCAGCAGCTTAGCCCCCTCGAGGGGGACTGGTAATGAAAAACTGTTTTTT.

This chain links TRBV21-1 with TRBJ1-1. TRBV21-1 is shown as a pseudogene. The CDR3 is made up of 18 amino acids. The CDR3 is CASSKGERGGPLNTEAFF. The CDR3 DNA is TGTGCCAGCAGCAAAGGGGAAAGGGGAGGACCTCTGAACACTGAAGCTTTCTTT.

The chain joins TRBV12-5 to TRBJ1-2; 8 bases match TRBD1. This CDR3 is built from 13 residues. Per the germline V gene, CDR1 is LGHNT and CDR2 is FRNRAP. V shed 6 bases and J 8 bases; nucleotides not matched to a gene: 8. The CDR3 coding sequence is TGTGCTAGTGGAGAATACAGGGGGGACGGCTACACCTTC. It yields the protein CASGEYRGDGYTF.

The chain combines TRBV27 with TRBJ1-5, with a weak D call TRBD1 (5 bases). Trimming left V 3 bases short and J 2 bases short, with 5 bases between. Germline assignment: CDR1 MNHEY and CDR2 SMNVEV (reference sequence). The CDR3 extends over 13 amino acids. CDR3 bases: TGTGCCAGCAGTTTGGGGCGCAATCAGCCCCAGCATTTT. It translates to CASSLGRNQPQHF.

V and J are TRBV6-6 and TRBJ2-7, with D unresolved. Trimming took 4 bases from V and 6 from J, leaving 13 bases between them. The CDR3 spans 13 residues. Germline CDR1 is MNHNY and CDR2 is SVGAGI (reference sequence). DNA for the CDR3: TGTGCCAGCAGTTCCCACCGCCTTGCCGAGCAGTACTTC. This gives the protein CASSSHRLAEQYF.

The rearrangement uses TRBV9 and TRBJ2-2, with 7 bases that match TRBD1. Germline V lookup: CDR1 SGDLS, CDR2 YYNGEE. This CDR3 spans 17 amino acids. V dropped 4 bases and J dropped 3; count of bases not matched to a gene: 12. CDR3 nucleotides: TGTGCCAGCAGCCTATCCGACAGGGACGTTGACACCGGGGAGCTGTTTTTT. Translating it yields CASSLSDRDVDTGELFF.

This chain links TRBV7-6 with TRBJ2-1, with TRBD1 identical over 7 bases. Germline assignment: CDR1 SGHVS and CDR2 FNYEAQ. Trimming at V came to 1 base and at J to 8 bases, leaving 11 bases not matched to a gene. CDR3 length equals 16 residues. The CDR3 region has the DNA TGTGCCAGCAGCTTAGGGAACCCGACAGGGATGGATGAGCAGTTCTTC. Translation: CASSLGNPTGMDEQFF.

Here the CDR3 DNA reads TGTGCCAGCAGCTTAGGGATAGGGAGAAGGGACGCATATGGCTACACCTTC. Translated: CASSLGIGRRDAYGYTF. The chain joins TRBV7-2 to TRBJ1-2, with D possibly being TRBD1 (5 bases). Germline CDR1 and CDR2: SGHTA and FQGNSA. This CDR3 contains 17 residues. V was shortened by 1 base and J by 5 bases, with 20 bases between the two germline ends.

The DNA of the CDR3 is TGTGCCAGCAGCTTAGATCCGGGGAACTCCTACAATGAGCAGTTCTTC. Translation: CASSLDPGNSYNEQFF. The chain employs TRBV11-3 and TRBJ2-1; TRBD2 is a possible D gene (5 bases). CDR3 length: 16 residues. Trimming took 0 bases from V and 0 from J, leaving 9 bases between them. The germline gives CDR1 SGHNT, CDR2 YENEEA.

This clone has a single count. The CDR3 DNA follows: TGTGCCAGCAGCCAAGGAAACCGGGGTACCCAGTACTTC. This sequence encodes CASSQGNRGTQYF. The chain couples TRBV4-2 to TRBJ2-5; a possible D gene is TRBD2 (5 bases). V shed 1 base and J shed 8 bases, with 11 bases lying between them. The CDR3 has 13 residues. The germline V gene encodes CDR1 LGHNA and CDR2 YNFKEQ.

CDR3: CASSGSGRPQREQYF. CDR3 DNA sequence: TGCGCCAGCTCGGGGTCCGGGCGACCACAGCGGGAGCAGTACTTC. The chain employs TRBV10-1 and TRBJ2-7; perhaps TRBD2 as D (5 bases). The CDR3 has 15 residues. The germline V and J ends were trimmed by 8 bases and 7 bases, with 24 bases remaining between them. Per germline, CDR1 WNHNN and CDR2 SYGVQD (reference sequence).

V is TRBV6-5 and J is TRBJ1-2; no clear D gene. The CDR3 extends over 12 amino acids. Germline CDR1 reads MNHEY; CDR2 reads SVGAGI. V lost 2 bases to trimming and J lost 6 bases, with 7 bases between them. The CDR3 bases are TGTGCCAGCAGTTACATGGGCCATGGCTACACCTTC. Translated: CASSYMGHGYTF.

The chain employs TRBV21-1 and TRBJ2-7. TRBV21-1 is termed a pseudogene. This CDR3 region has 16 residues. CDR3 bases: TGTGCCAGCAGCAAAGGACTCCGGGACGGAGGCTACGAGCAGTACTTC. Its protein is CASSKGLRDGGYEQYF.

This chain uses TRBV19 with TRBJ1-4; 7 bases match TRBD1. The CDR3 has 13 residues. CDR1 and CDR2 (germline): LNHDA, SQIVND (reference sequence). The junction had 8 bases not matched to a gene; V was cut back by 8 bases and J by 8 bases. The DNA of the CDR3 is TGTGCCAGTTCAGGAGGGGGCCTCGAAAAACTGTTTTTT. Protein product: CASSGGGLEKLFF.

The V and J genes are TRBV6-4 and TRBJ2-5; 13 bases agree with TRBD2. J was trimmed by 5 bases and V by 3 bases; bases with no gene match: 3. Per germline, CDR1 MRHNA and CDR2 SNTAGT. This CDR3 region has 15 residues. This CDR3 is CASSELAGGAETQYF. CDR3 DNA sequence: TGTGCCAGCAGTGAACTAGCGGGAGGGGCCGAGACCCAGTACTTC.

This chain joins TRBV10-1 and TRBJ2-7; possible D gene TRBD2, 5 bases. Trimming took off 6 bases at V and 0 bases at J, with 12 bases between the two ends. This CDR3 comprises 14 residues. Looked up from germline, CDR1 is WNHNN and CDR2 is SYGVQD (reference sequence). This CDR3 reads CASSPGLSSYEQYF. CDR3 in DNA: TGCGCCAGCAGCCCGGGGTTGAGCTCCTACGAGCAGTACTTC.

V is TRBV30 and J is TRBJ1-2; a weak D match, TRBD1 (6 bases). The germline CDR1 and CDR2 sequences are GTSNPN and SVGIG (reference sequence). This CDR3 is built from 14 residues. Trimming pared 2 bases from V and 4 bases from J, leaving 14 bases between. As DNA, the CDR3 is TGTGCCTGGAGTCCGGTGGGGGGCGTCTATGGCTACACCTTC. It translates to CAWSPVGGVYGYTF.

The chain employs TRBV9 and TRBJ2-7, with 8 bases fitting TRBD1. Unmatched junction bases numbered 9, after V lost 0 bases and J lost 7 bases. There are 15 residues in the CDR3. Germline V lookup: CDR1 SGDLS, CDR2 YYNGEE. The CDR3 loop is CASSVEGTGVEEQYF. CDR3 nucleotide sequence: TGTGCCAGCAGCGTAGAAGGGACAGGCGTCGAAGAGCAGTACTTC.